The 27 T cell receptor beta chains below were found in one sample sequenced in a study of vaccination effects on CD4 cells after COVID-19. ViraFEST used viral peptide pools to expand antigen-specific CD4+ T cells before sequencing. Between days 9 and 11 of culture, CD4+ T cells were separated out. Two-dose vaccination with either BNT162b2 or mRNA-1273 was given to the participants. Their specific antigens are unknown. The data were produced by immunoSEQ multiplex PCR, yet TCRdb's version contains in-frame clones alone and is incomplete. The table includes around 29,000 clones, 65% to 80% detected once. Sample: CD4+ T cells from PBMCs cultured with HCoV-NL63 spike peptides, taken after COVID-19 vaccination. These receptor sequences come from a human donor who received a COVID-19 vaccine.

This clone appeared a few times. V gene TRBV4-1 combines with J gene TRBJ2-7, with D perhaps matching TRBD1 (6 bases). The CDR3 has 16 residues. Germline CDR1 reads MGHRA; CDR2 reads YSYEKL. V was clipped by 4 bases and J by 1 base, with 17 bases between them. The CDR3 protein is CASSLSLLDRSYEQYF. CDR3 sequence (DNA): TGCGCCAGCAGCCTCTCTCTCCTGGACAGATCCTACGAGCAGTACTTC.

This chain joins TRBV5-1 and TRBJ1-1; D perhaps matches TRBD1 (6 bases). Trimming stripped 4 bases from V and 7 bases from J, with 17 bases between. The CDR3 loop spans 14 amino acids. Germline V gives CDR1 SGHRS, CDR2 YFSETQ. The CDR3 protein is CASSTTGPRGEAFF. The CDR3 coding sequence is TGCGCCAGCAGCACGACCGGACCCAGGGGTGAAGCTTTCTTT.

The chain couples TRBV5-4 to TRBJ2-5, with 9 nucleotides matching TRBD1. The ends lost 2 bases at V and 5 bases at J; junction bases unmatched: 4. CDR1 is SGHNT and CDR2 is YYREEE in the germline V gene (reference sequence). CDR3 length: 14 residues. This CDR3 reads CASSLQGATETQYF. DNA for the CDR3: TGTGCCAGCAGCTTACAGGGGGCGACGGAGACCCAGTACTTC.

The chain carries TRBV6-2 or TRBV6-3 and TRBJ2-2, with D possibly matching TRBD1 (6 bases). Trimming removed 2 bases at V and 0 bases at J, with 7 bases between. The CDR3 is 15 amino acids. CDR1 is MNHEY and CDR2 is SVGEGT in the germline V gene. The CDR3 DNA is TGTGCCAGCAGTTACCAGGGGACGAACACCGGGGAGCTGTTTTTT. It encodes CASSYQGTNTGELFF.

CDR3 loop: CASSLQGAGETQYF. CDR3 bases: TGTGCCAGCAGTTTACAGGGGGCTGGGGAGACCCAGTACTTC. J is TRBJ2-5 and V is TRBV6-2 or TRBV6-3, with 9 bases that match TRBD1. V dropped 4 bases and J dropped 5; count of bases not matched to a gene: 5. Germline lookup yields CDR1 MNHEY and CDR2 SVGEGT. CDR3 size: 14 residues.

The chain is built from TRBV6-5 and TRBJ1-1; D is perhaps TRBD1 (5 bases). Between the trimmed V and J ends, which lost 1 base and 6 bases, there was a span of 12 bases. This CDR3 comprises 14 residues. CDR1 MNHEY and CDR2 SVGAGI come from the germline V gene. CDR3 coding DNA: TGTGCCAGCAGTTACTTTGGGGGTGTCTCTGAAGCTTTCTTT. Translated, it gives CASSYFGGVSEAFF.

This rearrangement joins TRBV7-9 to TRBJ1-6, with D perhaps matching TRBD1 (5 bases). Germline V CDR1 and CDR2: SEHNR, FQNEAQ (reference sequence). The length of the CDR3 is 15 residues. Trimming left V 3 bases short and J 5 bases short, with 11 bases between. CDR3 coding DNA: TGTGCCAGCAGCTTTAATGCAGGGAATAATTCACCCCTCCACTTT. It encodes CASSFNAGNNSPLHF. Full variable domain (rest looked up from reference TRBV7-9 and TRBJ1-6): DTGVSQNPRHKITKRGQNVTFRCDPISEHNRLYWYRQTLGQGPEFLTYFQNEAQLEKSRLLSDRFSAERPKGSFSTLEIQRTEQGDSAMYLCASSFNAGNNSPLHFGNGTRLTVT.

This clone occurred a few times. The chain couples TRBV28 to TRBJ2-7; D is undetermined. The CDR3 extends over 13 amino acids. V was shortened by 8 bases and J by 3 bases, with 14 bases between the two germline ends. The V gene's germline CDR1 is MDHEN and CDR2 SYDVKM. The CDR3 is CASLDSRSYEQYF. The DNA for the CDR3 is TGTGCCAGCCTGGATAGCAGGAGCTACGAGCAGTACTTC.

This clone was seen more than once but under ten times. The V call is TRBV6-6, the J call TRBJ2-7; D is perhaps TRBD2 (6 bases). V lost 7 bases to trimming and J lost 0 bases, with 13 bases between them. The CDR3 covers 14 residues. Germline V gives CDR1 MNHNY, CDR2 SVGAGI (reference sequence). Written as DNA, the CDR3 is TGTGCCAGCAAACGGGGAGGTGACTCCTACGAGCAGTACTTC. This sequence encodes CASKRGGDSYEQYF.

The rearrangement links TRBV5-4 to TRBJ1-2, with 10 bases aligning to TRBD1. CDR1 is SGHNT, CDR2 YYREEE, per germline (reference sequence). The CDR3 totals 15 residues. V dropped 3 bases and J dropped 6; count of bases not matched to a gene: 8. CDR3 in amino acids: CASSSGRDRGDGYTF. The CDR3 DNA reads TGTGCCAGCAGCTCGGGGCGGGACAGGGGCGATGGCTACACCTTC.

This clone is termed medium-sized. V gene TRBV21-1 combines with J gene TRBJ1-2. TRBV21-1 is tagged as a pseudogene. This CDR3 is built from 16 residues. CDR3 sequence reads: CASSKKRGVRYYGYTF. CDR3 DNA: TGTGCCAGCAGCAAAAAGAGGGGGGTGCGCTACTATGGCTACACCTTC.

The chain employs TRBV3-1 (or the pseudogene TRBV3-2) and TRBJ2-2; D might be TRBD1 or TRBD2, each matching 5 bases. The CDR3 has 19 residues. Germline loops: CDR1 LGHDT, CDR2 YNNKEL (reference sequence). Trimming stripped 0 bases from V and 3 bases from J, with 20 bases between. The CDR3 loop reads CASSQDVYRWGSDTGELFF. For the CDR3, the DNA is TGTGCCAGCAGCCAAGATGTATATCGGTGGGGGAGCGACACCGGGGAGCTGTTTTTT.

The CDR3 spells CASSFHQIAGANEQFF. For the CDR3, the DNA is TGTGCCAGCAGCTTCCACCAAATAGCGGGAGCCAATGAGCAGTTCTTC. The V and J genes are TRBV11-2 and TRBJ2-1; 9 nucleotides line up with TRBD2. Germline V gene sequence: CDR1 SGHAT, CDR2 FQNNGV. The CDR3 loop spans 16 amino acids. V lost 3 bases, J lost 6 bases, and 9 bases stayed unmatched.

The gene calls are TRBV5-1 and TRBJ1-4, with D perhaps matching TRBD1 (6 bases). This CDR3 spans 14 amino acids. CDR1 SGHRS and CDR2 YFSETQ come from the germline V gene. Between the trimmed V and J ends, which lost 4 bases and 8 bases, there was a span of 15 bases. CDR3 loop: CASSPVGQLEKLFF. DNA of the CDR3: TGCGCCAGCAGCCCGGTGGGACAACTAGAAAAACTGTTTTTT.

The DNA of the CDR3 is TGTGCCAGCCGGGGTTCGGGACGGGGCACTGAAGCTTTCTTT. Translating gives CASRGSGRGTEAFF. The chain is built from TRBV13 and TRBJ1-1; D is possibly TRBD1 (5 bases). V shed 8 bases and J shed 4 bases, with 17 bases lying between them. Per the germline V gene, CDR1 is PRHDT and CDR2 is FYEKMQ (reference sequence). The CDR3 length is 14 residues.

The chain carries TRBV18 and TRBJ1-5, with 8 bases that match TRBD1. Germline V gene data show CDR1 as KGHSH and CDR2 as LQKENI. V dropped 4 bases and J dropped 6; count of bases not matched to a gene: 8. This CDR3 contains 15 residues. The CDR3 reads CASSQMEGTGQPQHF. In nucleotides, the CDR3 is TGTGCCAGCTCACAGATGGAAGGGACAGGTCAGCCCCAGCATTTT.

The rearrangement uses TRBV19 and TRBJ2-7, with D perhaps matching TRBD2 (5 bases). This CDR3 is 14 amino acids long. Between the trimmed V and J ends, which lost 7 bases and 2 bases, there was a span of 15 bases. The V gene's germline CDR1 is LNHDA and CDR2 SQIVND (reference sequence). The CDR3 DNA is TGTGCCAGTAATCCAGCAGTGGGAGCCTACGAGCAGTACTTC. This codes for CASNPAVGAYEQYF.

V gene TRBV6-2 or TRBV6-3 combines with J gene TRBJ2-7; D is possibly TRBD1 (6 bases). CDR3 length: 13 amino acids. V lost 6 bases, J lost 3 bases, and 12 bases lay in between. Germline CDR1 reads MNHEY; CDR2 reads SVGEGT. The CDR3 region has the DNA TGTGCCAGCAGGTACAGGGTCGGCTACGAGCAGTACTTC. It encodes CASRYRVGYEQYF.

V usage is TRBV3-1 (or the pseudogene TRBV3-2) and J usage is TRBJ1-4; D gene ambiguous. The germline V and J ends were trimmed by 1 base and 7 bases, with 16 bases remaining between them. Germline V gives CDR1 LGHDT, CDR2 YNNKEL (reference sequence). The CDR3 loop spans 16 amino acids. The CDR3 loop reads CASSQGGTVLGEKLFF. The CDR3 DNA follows: TGTGCCAGCAGCCAAGGGGGTACGGTCCTGGGTGAAAAACTGTTTTTT.

This rearrangement joins TRBV29-1 to TRBJ1-2, with D maybe TRBD1 (6 bases). CDR3 length: 16 residues. Germline CDR1 and CDR2: SQVTM and ANQGSEA. The V end was cut by 3 bases, the J end by 4 bases, with 21 bases between. CDR3 protein: CSVDPQGSTSSYGYTF. CDR3 in DNA: TGCAGCGTTGACCCACAGGGTTCCACTTCCAGCTATGGCTACACCTTC.

This chain uses TRBV4-1 with TRBJ2-5; D possibly corresponds to TRBD1 (5 bases). Per germline, CDR1 MGHRA and CDR2 YSYEKL. This CDR3 comprises 15 residues. The V end lost 2 bases, the J end lost 2 bases, and 12 bases lay between the germline ends. The CDR3 reads CASSQSESGQETQYF. CDR3 nucleotides: TGCGCCAGCAGCCAAAGTGAATCAGGGCAAGAGACCCAGTACTTC.

J is TRBJ2-3 and V is TRBV5-1; no clear D gene. The CDR3 covers 13 residues. Germline loops: CDR1 SGHRS, CDR2 YFSETQ. V lost 0 bases and J lost 14, with 16 bases in between. The DNA for the CDR3 is TGCGCCAGCAGCTTGGGCTCGGGTGTAGATCGGTATTTT. It encodes CASSLGSGVDRYF.

The V gene is TRBV21-1, the J gene TRBJ1-2; TRBD1 is taken as the D call from the table, unchecked against the DNA. TRBV21-1 counts as a pseudogene. The CDR3 has 20 amino acids. The CDR3 DNA reads as TGTGCCAGCAGCAAGCCGCCTAGTGGGACAGGGTATAGGTTAAACTATGGCTACACCTTC. Residues: CASSKPPSGTGYRLNYGYTF.

The rearrangement uses TRBV5-1 and TRBJ1-1, with unresolved D. Looked up from germline, CDR1 is SGHRS and CDR2 is YFSETQ. The V and J ends lost 4 bases and 7 bases respectively, with 17 bases between them. The CDR3 consists of 14 residues. As DNA, the CDR3 is TGCGCCAGCAGCCCGGATGCCCAAGTGAGTGAAGCTTTCTTT. This sequence encodes CASSPDAQVSEAFF. Supplemented by reference TRBV5-1 and TRBJ1-1, the full variable domain reads KAGVTQTPRYLIKTRGQQVTLSCSPISGHRSVSWYQQTPGQGLQFLFEYFSETQRNKGNFPGRFSGRQFSNSRSEMNVSTLELGDSALYLCASSPDAQVSEAFFGQGTRLTVV.

V and J are TRBV19 and TRBJ2-2; D ambiguous. V dropped 2 bases and J dropped 5 bases, with 12 bases sitting between them. The germline CDR1 and CDR2 sequences are LNHDA and SQIVND (reference sequence). The CDR3 is 15 amino acids. DNA of the CDR3: TGTGCCAGTAGTATATACCGGGCTGATACCGGGGAGCTGTTTTTT. This sequence encodes CASSIYRADTGELFF.

The chain combines TRBV5-1 with TRBJ2-3; 7 nucleotides align to TRBD1. The CDR3 has 15 amino acids. Trimming at V came to 2 bases and at J to 2 bases, leaving 5 bases not matched to a gene. The V gene's germline CDR1 is SGHRS and CDR2 YFSETQ. The CDR3 here is CASSLDGTVTDTQYF. CDR3 coding DNA: TGCGCCAGCAGCTTAGACGGGACAGTCACAGATACGCAGTATTTT.

The gene calls are TRBV11-2 and TRBJ1-1; D unclear. Germline V CDR1 and CDR2: SGHAT, FQNNGV. This CDR3 spans 18 amino acids. V lost 5 bases to trimming and J lost 1 base, with 23 bases between them. Written as DNA, the CDR3 is TGTGCCAGCAGCCGGGCAGTGGTCTCGGGGTCGTGGAACACTGAAGCTTTCTTT. Protein sequence: CASSRAVVSGSWNTEAFF.